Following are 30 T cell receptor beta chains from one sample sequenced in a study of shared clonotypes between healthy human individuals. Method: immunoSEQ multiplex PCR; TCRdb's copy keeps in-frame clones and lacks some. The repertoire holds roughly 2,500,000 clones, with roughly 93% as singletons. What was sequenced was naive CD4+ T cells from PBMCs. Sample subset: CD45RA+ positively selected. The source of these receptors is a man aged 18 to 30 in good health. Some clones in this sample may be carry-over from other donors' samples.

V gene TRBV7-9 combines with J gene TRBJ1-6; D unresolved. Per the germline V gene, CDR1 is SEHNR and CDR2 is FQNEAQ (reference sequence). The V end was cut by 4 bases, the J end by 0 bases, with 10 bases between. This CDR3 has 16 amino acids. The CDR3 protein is CASSYPGLSYNSPLHF. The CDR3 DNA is TGTGCCAGCAGCTACCCTGGACTCTCCTATAATTCACCCCTCCACTTT.

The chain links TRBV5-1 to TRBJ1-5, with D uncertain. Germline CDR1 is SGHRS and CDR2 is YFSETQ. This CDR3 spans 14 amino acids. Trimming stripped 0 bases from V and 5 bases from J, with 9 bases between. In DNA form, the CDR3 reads TGCGCCAGCAGCTTGGAGAGTCGGTATCAGCCCCAGCATTTT. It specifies CASSLESRYQPQHF.

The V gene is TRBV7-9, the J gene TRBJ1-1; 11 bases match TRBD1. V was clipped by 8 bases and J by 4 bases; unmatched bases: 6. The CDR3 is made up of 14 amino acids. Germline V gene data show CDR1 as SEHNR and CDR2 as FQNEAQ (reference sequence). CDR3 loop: CASDGQGAFTEAFF. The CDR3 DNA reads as TGTGCCAGCGACGGACAGGGGGCTTTCACTGAAGCTTTCTTT.

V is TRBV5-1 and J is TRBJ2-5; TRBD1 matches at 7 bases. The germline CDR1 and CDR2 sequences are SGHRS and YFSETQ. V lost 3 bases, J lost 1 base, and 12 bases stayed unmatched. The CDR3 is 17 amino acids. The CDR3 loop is CASSSWPGQIPQETQYF. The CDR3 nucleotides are TGCGCCAGCAGCTCATGGCCGGGACAGATACCCCAAGAGACCCAGTACTTC.

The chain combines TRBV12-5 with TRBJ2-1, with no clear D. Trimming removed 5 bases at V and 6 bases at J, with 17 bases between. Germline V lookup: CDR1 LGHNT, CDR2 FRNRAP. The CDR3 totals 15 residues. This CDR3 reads CASGPPDAPSNEQFF. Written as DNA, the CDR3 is TGTGCTAGTGGTCCCCCGGATGCTCCTTCCAATGAGCAGTTCTTC.

Here the CDR3 DNA reads TGCGCCAGCAGCGATACCGGGGGTAACAATGAGCAGTTCTTC. This encodes CASSDTGGNNEQFF. The chain couples TRBV5-1 to TRBJ2-1, with D perhaps matching TRBD2 (6 bases). V shed 4 bases and J shed 5 bases, with 13 bases lying between them. The CDR3 is 14 amino acids. Germline CDR1 reads SGHRS; CDR2 reads YFSETQ.

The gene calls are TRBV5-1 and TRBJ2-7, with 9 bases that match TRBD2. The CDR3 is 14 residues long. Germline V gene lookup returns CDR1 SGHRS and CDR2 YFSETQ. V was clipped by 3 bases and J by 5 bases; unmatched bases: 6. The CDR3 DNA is TGCGCCAGCAGCTCCGTAGCGGGAGCGGACGAGCAGTACTTC. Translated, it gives CASSSVAGADEQYF.

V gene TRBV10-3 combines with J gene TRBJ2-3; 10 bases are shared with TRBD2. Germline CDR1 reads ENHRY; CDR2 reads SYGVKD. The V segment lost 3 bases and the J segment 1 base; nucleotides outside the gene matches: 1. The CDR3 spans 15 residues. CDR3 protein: CAISDLAGGTDTQYF. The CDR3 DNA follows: TGTGCCATCAGTGACCTAGCGGGAGGCACAGATACGCAGTATTTT.

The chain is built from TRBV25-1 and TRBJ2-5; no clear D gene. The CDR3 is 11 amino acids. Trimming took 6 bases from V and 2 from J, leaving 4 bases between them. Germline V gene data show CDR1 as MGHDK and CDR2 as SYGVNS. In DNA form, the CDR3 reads TGTGCCAGCAGCCAACAAGAGACCCAGTACTTC. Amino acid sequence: CASSQQETQYF. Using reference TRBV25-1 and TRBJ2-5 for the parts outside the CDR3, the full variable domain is EADIYQTPRYLVIGTGKKITLECSQTMGHDKMYWYQQDPGMELHLIHYSYGVNSTEKGDLSSESTVSRIRTEHFPLTLESARPSHTSQYLCASSQQETQYFGPGTRLLVL.

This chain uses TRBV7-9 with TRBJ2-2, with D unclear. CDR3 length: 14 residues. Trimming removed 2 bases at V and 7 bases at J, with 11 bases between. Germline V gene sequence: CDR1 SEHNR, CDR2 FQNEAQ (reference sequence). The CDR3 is CASSLYLRVGELFF. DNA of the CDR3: TGTGCCAGCAGCTTATACCTGAGAGTCGGGGAGCTGTTTTTT. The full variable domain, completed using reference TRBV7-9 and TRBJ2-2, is DTGVSQNPRHKITKRGQNVTFRCDPISEHNRLYWYRQTLGQGPEFLTYFQNEAQLEKSRLLSDRFSAERPKGSFSTLEIQRTEQGDSAMYLCASSLYLRVGELFFGEGSRLTVL.

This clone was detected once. CDR3 bases: TGTGCCAGCAGCTTAGGTAGCGGAGCCTACGAGCAGTACTTC. This sequence encodes CASSLGSGAYEQYF. J is TRBJ2-7 and V is TRBV7-3; possibly TRBD2 for D (6 bases). The germline CDR1 and CDR2 sequences are SGHTA and FQGTGA. There are 14 residues in the CDR3. V gave up 2 bases and J gave up 2 bases, with 10 bases separating them.

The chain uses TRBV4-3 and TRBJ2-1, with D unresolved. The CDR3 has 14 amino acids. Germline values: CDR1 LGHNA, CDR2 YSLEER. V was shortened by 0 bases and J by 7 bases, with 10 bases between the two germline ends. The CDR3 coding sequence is TGCGCCAGCAGCCAAGATCTACCGCGGAATGAGCAGTTCTTC. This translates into CASSQDLPRNEQFF.

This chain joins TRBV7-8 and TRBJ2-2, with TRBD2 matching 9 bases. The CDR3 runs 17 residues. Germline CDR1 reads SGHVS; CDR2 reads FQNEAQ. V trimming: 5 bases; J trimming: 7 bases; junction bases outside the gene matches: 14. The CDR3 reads CASSPKGGAGGHGELFF. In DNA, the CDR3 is TGTGCCAGCAGCCCAAAGGGGGGCGCGGGAGGGCACGGGGAGCTGTTTTTT.

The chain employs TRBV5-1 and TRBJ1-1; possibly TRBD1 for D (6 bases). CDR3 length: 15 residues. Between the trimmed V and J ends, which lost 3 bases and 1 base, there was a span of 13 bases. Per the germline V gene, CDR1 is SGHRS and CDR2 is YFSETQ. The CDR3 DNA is TGCGCCAGCAGCTGGGGGCGGGGATCGAACACTGAAGCTTTCTTT. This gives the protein CASSWGRGSNTEAFF.

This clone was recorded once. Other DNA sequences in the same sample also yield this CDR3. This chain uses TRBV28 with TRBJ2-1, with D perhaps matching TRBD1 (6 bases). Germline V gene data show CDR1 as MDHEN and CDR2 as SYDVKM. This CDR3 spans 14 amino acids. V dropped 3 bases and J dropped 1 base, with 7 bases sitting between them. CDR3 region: CASSLTGSYNEQFF. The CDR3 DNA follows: TGTGCCAGCAGTTTGACAGGATCCTACAATGAGCAGTTCTTC.

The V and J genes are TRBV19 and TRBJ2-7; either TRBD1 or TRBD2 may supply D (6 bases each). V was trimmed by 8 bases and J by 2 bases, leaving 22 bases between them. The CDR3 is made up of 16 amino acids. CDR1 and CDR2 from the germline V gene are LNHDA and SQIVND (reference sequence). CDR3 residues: CASEGGSRGSPYEQYF. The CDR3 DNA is TGTGCCAGTGAGGGGGGAAGCCGGGGATCCCCCTACGAGCAGTACTTC.

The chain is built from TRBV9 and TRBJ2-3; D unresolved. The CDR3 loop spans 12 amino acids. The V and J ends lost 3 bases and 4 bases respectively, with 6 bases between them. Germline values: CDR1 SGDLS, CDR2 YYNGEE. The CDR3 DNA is TGTGCCAGCAGCGCGGCATCAGATACGCAGTATTTT. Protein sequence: CASSAASDTQYF.

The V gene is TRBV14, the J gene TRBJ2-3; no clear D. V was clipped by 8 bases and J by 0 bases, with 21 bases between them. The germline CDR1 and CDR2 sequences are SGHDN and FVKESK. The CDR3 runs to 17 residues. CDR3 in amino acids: CASYPCPREVSTDTQYF. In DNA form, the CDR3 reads TGTGCCAGCTACCCCTGTCCGCGTGAAGTAAGCACAGATACGCAGTATTTT.

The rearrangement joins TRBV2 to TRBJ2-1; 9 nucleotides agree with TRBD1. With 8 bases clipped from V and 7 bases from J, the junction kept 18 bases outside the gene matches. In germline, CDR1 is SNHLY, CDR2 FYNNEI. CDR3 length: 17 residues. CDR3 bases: TGTGCCAGCCGTTCCTACCCCGGAGGACAGGGGAGGAATGAGCAGTTCTTC. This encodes CASRSYPGGQGRNEQFF.

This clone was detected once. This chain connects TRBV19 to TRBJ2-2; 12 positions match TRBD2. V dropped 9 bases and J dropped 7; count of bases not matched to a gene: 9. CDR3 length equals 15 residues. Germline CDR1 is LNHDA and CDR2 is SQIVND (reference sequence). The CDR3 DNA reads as TGTGCCAGCGAAGCGACTAGCGGGAGTGTCGGGGAGCTGTTTTTT. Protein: CASEATSGSVGELFF.

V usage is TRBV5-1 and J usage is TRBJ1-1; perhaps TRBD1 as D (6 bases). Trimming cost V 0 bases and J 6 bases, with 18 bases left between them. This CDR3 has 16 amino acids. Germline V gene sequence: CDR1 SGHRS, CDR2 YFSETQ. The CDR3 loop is CASSLGGASAKAEAFF. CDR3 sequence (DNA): TGCGCCAGCAGCTTGGGGGGGGCTTCAGCAAAAGCTGAAGCTTTCTTT.

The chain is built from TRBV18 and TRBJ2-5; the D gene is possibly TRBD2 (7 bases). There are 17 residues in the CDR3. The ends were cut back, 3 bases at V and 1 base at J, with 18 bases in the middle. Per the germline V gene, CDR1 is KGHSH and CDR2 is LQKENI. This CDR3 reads CASSPPGGVTLQETQYF. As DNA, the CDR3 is TGTGCCAGCTCACCTCCGGGGGGCGTCACCCTCCAAGAGACCCAGTACTTC.

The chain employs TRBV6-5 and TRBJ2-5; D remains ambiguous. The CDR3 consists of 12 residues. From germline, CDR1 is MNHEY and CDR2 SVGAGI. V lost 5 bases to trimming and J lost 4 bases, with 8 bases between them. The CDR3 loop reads CASSQRGETQYF. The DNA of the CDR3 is TGTGCCAGCAGTCAGCGAGGAGAGACCCAGTACTTC.

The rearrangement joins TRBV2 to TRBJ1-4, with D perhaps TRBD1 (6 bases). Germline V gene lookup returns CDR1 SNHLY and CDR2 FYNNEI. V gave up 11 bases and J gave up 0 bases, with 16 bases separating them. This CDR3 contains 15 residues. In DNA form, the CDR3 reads TGTGCCGGAGGACAGAGCCTAGCAACTAATGAAAAACTGTTTTTT. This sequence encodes CAGGQSLATNEKLFF.

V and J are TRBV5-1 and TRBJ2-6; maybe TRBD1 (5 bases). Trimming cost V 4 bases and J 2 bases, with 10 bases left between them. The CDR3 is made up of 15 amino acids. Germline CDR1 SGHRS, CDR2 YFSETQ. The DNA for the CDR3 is TGCGCCAGCAGCCTTGGACACCCTGGGGCCAACGTCCTGACTTTC. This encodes CASSLGHPGANVLTF.

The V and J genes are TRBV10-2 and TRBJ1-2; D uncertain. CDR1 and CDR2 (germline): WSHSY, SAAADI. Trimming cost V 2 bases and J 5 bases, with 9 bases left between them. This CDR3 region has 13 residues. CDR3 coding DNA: TGCGCCAGCAGTGAGCGGGGTTCATATGGCTACACCTTC. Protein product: CASSERGSYGYTF.

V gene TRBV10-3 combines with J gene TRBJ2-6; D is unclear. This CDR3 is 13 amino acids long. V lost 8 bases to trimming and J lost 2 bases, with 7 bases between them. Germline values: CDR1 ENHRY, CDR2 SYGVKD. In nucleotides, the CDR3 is TGTGCCATCGGGAAACCTGGGGCCAACGTCCTGACTTTC. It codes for CAIGKPGANVLTF.

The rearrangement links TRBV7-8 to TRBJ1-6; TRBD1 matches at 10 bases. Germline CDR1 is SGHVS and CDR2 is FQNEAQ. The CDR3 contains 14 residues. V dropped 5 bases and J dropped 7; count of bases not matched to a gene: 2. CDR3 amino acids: CASSTGQGNSPLHF. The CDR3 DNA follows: TGTGCCAGCAGCACGGGACAGGGGAATTCACCCCTCCACTTT.

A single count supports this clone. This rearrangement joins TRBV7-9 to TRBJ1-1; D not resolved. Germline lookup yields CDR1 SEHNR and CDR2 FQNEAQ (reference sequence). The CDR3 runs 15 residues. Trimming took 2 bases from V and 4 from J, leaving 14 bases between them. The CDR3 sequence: CASSLTSPAGTEAFF. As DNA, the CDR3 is TGTGCCAGCAGCTTAACCTCCCCGGCGGGCACTGAAGCTTTCTTT.

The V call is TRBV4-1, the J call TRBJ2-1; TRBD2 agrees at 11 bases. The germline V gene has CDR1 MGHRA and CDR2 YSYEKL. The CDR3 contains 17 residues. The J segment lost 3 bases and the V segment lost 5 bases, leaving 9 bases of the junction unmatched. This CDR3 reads CASSASLAGGLYNEQFF. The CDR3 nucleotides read TGCGCCAGCAGCGCATCCCTAGCGGGAGGACTCTACAATGAGCAGTTCTTC.